The entry that follows covers one T cell receptor beta chain sequence. Methods used by the authors: For nucleated cells, counts were estimated from reference gene primer amplification. TCRdb keeps only in-frame clones here, not all; method: immunoSEQ multiplex PCR. That table gives V, J and clone size, and the DNA gave D and trimming. The sample lists 150,000 to 200,000 clones, about nine tenths occurring once. CDR1 and CDR2 from the germline V gene are MGHRA and YSYEKL. The CDR3 is made up of 17 amino acids. The ends lost 4 bases at V and 5 bases at J; junction bases unmatched: 12. The sample originates from a study of blood T cell repertoires in COVID-19. Overall study: There were acute and convalescent COVID-19 samples, and they came from the United States, Italy and Spain. From T cells, B-cell-depleted T cells, or PBMCs came the material, which was cDNA or gDNA.

The sequenced material came from peripheral blood. The chain has TRBV4-1 and TRBJ2-1; TRBD2 agrees at 9 bases. The sequence was obtained from a man aged 50 to 60 with acute or convalescent COVID-19. This CDR3 reads CASSPYSSGAQDNEQFF. The CDR3 DNA is TGCGCCAGCAGCCCATACTCTAGCGGGGCCCAGGACAATGAGCAGTTCTTC.